Below, 13 T cell receptor beta chains from the same sample are listed, as sequenced in a study of T-cell reconstitution after alpha-beta-depleted transplantation in children. TCRbeta library construction was performed incorporating unique molecular identifiers. TCRdb re-called the PCR reads through MiXCR, storing one row per CDR3 protein. Of hundreds of thousands of distinct CDR3 sequences in the sample, approximately 10% were seen once. The specimen comprised PBMCs from the stem cell graft donor, sampled from the stem cell graft. The receptor set was obtained from a human donor who donated a stem cell graft to a child with acute lymphoblastic leukemia.

This clonotype was detected ten times or more. The chain joins TRBV24-1 to TRBJ2-3; D not resolved. The V and J ends lost 1 base and 2 bases respectively, with 9 bases between them. Looked up from germline, CDR1 is KGHDR and CDR2 is SFDVKD. The CDR3 covers 15 residues. The CDR3 loop reads CATSDFWRNTDTQYF. The CDR3 DNA reads TGTGCCACCAGTGATTTTTGGCGGAACACAGATACGCAGTATTTT.

V gene TRBV7-2 combines with J gene TRBJ1-1; D gene ambiguous. The germline V and J ends were trimmed by 2 bases and 4 bases, with 11 bases remaining between them. Germline V gives CDR1 SGHTA, CDR2 FQGNSA. CDR3 length: 14 residues. The CDR3 here is CASSLSSGITEAFF. CDR3 DNA sequence: TGTGCCAGCAGCTTATCATCCGGGATCACTGAAGCTTTCTTT. Variable domain in full (rest from reference TRBV7-2 and TRBJ1-1): GAGVSQSPSNKVTEKGKDVELRCDPISGHTALYWYRQSLGQGLEFLIYFQGNSAPDKSGLPSDRFSAERTGGSVSTLTIQRTQQEDSAVYLCASSLSSGITEAFFGQGTRLTVV.

The rearrangement joins TRBV30 to TRBJ2-2; TRBD2 matches at 11 bases. Germline CDR1 GTSNPN, CDR2 SVGIG (reference sequence). CDR3 length: 19 amino acids. The junction had 10 bases not matched to a gene; V was cut back by 0 bases and J by 1 base. In nucleotides, the CDR3 is TGTGCCTGGAGTGTAGGGTCTAGCGGGGGGCCGATGAACACCGGGGAGCTGTTTTTT. Its protein is CAWSVGSSGGPMNTGELFF. Full variable domain (outside the CDR3, taken from reference TRBV30 and TRBJ2-2): SQTIHQWPATLVQPVGSPLSLECTVEGTSNPNLYWYRQAAGRGLQLLFYSVGIGQISSEVPQNLSASRPQDRQFILSSKKLLLSDSGFYLCAWSVGSSGGPMNTGELFFGEGSRLTVL.

In its sample, this clonotype was seen a few times. The chain is built from TRBV30 and TRBJ2-7; D call uncertain. The CDR3 loop spans 12 amino acids. With 4 bases removed from V and 2 bases from J, the gap between germline ends came to 9 bases. Germline CDR1 GTSNPN, CDR2 SVGIG (reference sequence). CDR3 sequence reads: CAWNGGPYEQYF. For the CDR3, the DNA is TGTGCCTGGAACGGCGGACCCTACGAGCAGTACTTC.

This clonotype was seen at least ten times. The chain uses TRBV12-3 or TRBV12-4 and TRBJ2-3; tentative D call: TRBD2 (6 bases). The CDR3 totals 18 residues. V was trimmed by 3 bases and J by 2 bases, leaving 21 bases between them. The CDR3 loop is CASSLARERVMITDTQYF. The CDR3 region has the DNA TGTGCCAGCAGTTTGGCTCGTGAGCGGGTGATGATCACAGATACGCAGTATTTT.

The gene calls are TRBV6-1 and TRBJ1-5; 9 nucleotides align to TRBD1. The CDR3 extends over 15 amino acids. J lost 3 bases, V lost 5 bases, and 5 bases had no gene match. CDR1 and CDR2 (germline): MNHNS, SASEGT. The CDR3 protein is CASSTGQGNNQPQHF. As DNA, the CDR3 is TGTGCCAGCAGTACGGGACAGGGAAACAATCAGCCCCAGCATTTT.

This clonotype occurred a few times. This rearrangement joins TRBV27 to TRBJ2-2, with D unresolved. The germline V gene encodes CDR1 MNHEY and CDR2 SMNVEV (reference sequence). V was trimmed by 8 bases and J by 5 bases, leaving 15 bases between them. The CDR3 covers 14 residues. CDR3 bases: TGTGCCAGCCGCCGCAAAAGAGGAACCGGGGAGCTGTTTTTT. Translated: CASRRKRGTGELFF.

This rearrangement joins TRBV11-2 to TRBJ2-7; the D is unclear. The length of the CDR3 is 14 residues. The germline CDR1 and CDR2 sequences are SGHAT and FQNNGV. The V gene lost 1 base and the J gene lost 7 bases, with 14 bases spanning the gap. As DNA, the CDR3 is TGTGCCAGCAGCTTAGTCACCAACATTGGGGAGCAGTACTTC. Amino acids: CASSLVTNIGEQYF.

This clonotype was seen ten or more times. The V call is TRBV20-1, the J call TRBJ2-7; D is possibly TRBD2 (5 bases). CDR3 length equals 14 residues. Germline values: CDR1 DFQATT, CDR2 SNEGSKA (reference sequence). V was cut by 0 bases and J by 0 bases, with 9 bases left in between. The CDR3: CSARDDGNSYEQYF. For the CDR3, the DNA is TGCAGTGCTAGAGATGACGGGAACTCCTACGAGCAGTACTTC.

This clonotype was found a few times. CDR3 coding DNA: TGTGCCAGCAGCTTAGGAAACGCGGCCTCCTACGAGCAGTACTTC. This encodes CASSLGNAASYEQYF. The V call is TRBV7-9, the J call TRBJ2-7; no definite D call. Trimming left V 1 base short and J 0 bases short, with 10 bases between. Germline CDR1 is SEHNR and CDR2 is FQNEAQ (reference sequence). The CDR3 consists of 15 residues. Filled out from reference TRBV7-9 and TRBJ2-7, the complete variable domain reads DTGVSQNPRHKITKRGQNVTFRCDPISEHNRLYWYRQTLGQGPEFLTYFQNEAQLEKSRLLSDRFSAERPKGSFSTLEIQRTEQGDSAMYLCASSLGNAASYEQYFGPGTRLTVT.

This clonotype has just a few counts. An end of the junction does not agree with germline; a read error may underlie this. The chain joins TRBV24-1 to TRBJ1-5; no reliable D call. The CDR3 extends over 9 amino acids. Germline CDR1 KGHDR, CDR2 SFDVKD. CDR3 nucleotide sequence: TGTGCCACCAGTGATCCCCCGCATTTT. This gives the protein CATSDPPHF.

This clonotype was seen a handful of times. J is TRBJ1-1 and V is TRBV7-2; 10 nucleotides line up with TRBD1. In germline, CDR1 is SGHTA, CDR2 FQGNSA. J was trimmed by 10 bases and V by 4 bases; bases with no gene match: 3. CDR3 length equals 12 residues. The CDR3 region has the DNA TGTGCCAGCAGCTGGGGACAGGGGCGAGCTTTCTTT. Its protein is CASSWGQGRAFF.

The chain is built from TRBV20-1 and TRBJ2-3; the match to TRBD2 covers 7 bases. J gave up 2 bases and V 3 bases, and 11 bases lay outside the gene matches. The CDR3 consists of 16 residues. Per the germline V gene, CDR1 is DFQATT and CDR2 is SNEGSKA (reference sequence). The CDR3 loop is CSASGIGGSNTDTQYF. The CDR3 nucleotides read TGCAGTGCTAGTGGTATCGGGGGGTCAAACACAGATACGCAGTATTTT.